The sample holds a few counts of the clone carrying this TCR beta chain. Antigen unknown. An Oncomine TCR Beta short-read assay was used to sequence the DNA from cultured CD4+ T cells. TCRdb reanalysed the PCR reads using MiXCR and keeps one entry per CDR3 protein. The sample has roughly 8,100 distinct CDR3 sequences, about 43% seen once. These data come from a study of vaccination and CD4 T cells after COVID-19. The CDR3 is 15 amino acids. Looked up from germline, CDR1 is DFQATT and CDR2 is SNEGSKA (reference sequence). The junction had 5 bases not matched to a gene; V was cut back by 1 base and J by 3 bases. Treatment reported: roughly 11-day PBMC culture with coronavirus spike peptide pools or control peptides (ViraFEST assay). Samples of CD4+ T cells were obtained from the unexposed donor before the COVID-19 pandemic (2011-2018).

The receptor was isolated from a human donor in good health. The gene calls are TRBV20-1 and TRBJ1-2; 10 bases map to TRBD1. The sample taken for sequencing was CD4+ T cells from blood, cultured in vitro. CDR3 residues: CSARGQTGGDYGYTF. CDR3 sequence (DNA): TGCAGTGCTAGAGGCCAGACAGGGGGCGACTATGGCTACACCTTC.